The 18 T cell receptor beta chains reported below all come from one sample, sequenced in a study of shared clonotypes between healthy human individuals. Profiling relied on immunoSEQ multiplex PCR, and the TCRdb table lists in-frame clones only, not all of them. This sample has about 990,000 clones, with more than 75% found just once. Sequenced material: memory CD4+ T cells from PBMCs. As to subset: CD45RA-negative fraction. The receptors shown here come from a man between 18 and 29 years old in good health. Some clones in this sample may be carry-over from other donors' samples.

The chain combines TRBV11-3 with TRBJ2-3; D call uncertain. Trimming shortened V by 2 bases and J by 2 bases, and 8 bases separated the two germline ends. The CDR3 has 14 amino acids. Germline CDR1 SGHNT, CDR2 YENEEA. CDR3 bases: TGTGCCAGCAGCTTATCAGGTGCCACAGATACGCAGTATTTT. Amino acids: CASSLSGATDTQYF.

The gene calls are TRBV4-2 and TRBJ2-7, with D perhaps matching TRBD1 or TRBD2 (5 bases each). Germline CDR1 reads LGHNA; CDR2 reads YNFKEQ. V gave up 4 bases and J gave up 3 bases, with 13 bases separating them. CDR3 length equals 14 residues. As DNA, the CDR3 is TGTGCCAGCAGCCGTGGGACCGATCTCTACGAGCAGTACTTC. Translated: CASSRGTDLYEQYF.

The V call is TRBV5-1, the J call TRBJ2-2; no firm D call. Per the germline V gene, CDR1 is SGHRS and CDR2 is YFSETQ. The germline V and J ends were trimmed by 0 bases and 8 bases, with 14 bases remaining between them. The CDR3 covers 15 residues. CDR3 nucleotides: TGCGCCAGCAGCTTGGTGCAGCCCGTGTCGGGGGAGCTGTTTTTT. It yields the protein CASSLVQPVSGELFF.

This clone was picked up one time. J is TRBJ2-6 and V is TRBV7-3; perhaps TRBD2 as D (7 bases). Germline V lookup: CDR1 SGHTA, CDR2 FQGTGA. Trimming cost V 8 bases and J 0 bases, with 20 bases left between them. The CDR3 loop spans 18 amino acids. In nucleotides, the CDR3 is TGTGCCAGCGGGGGCGGGGGACCCCAGAGCTCTGGGGCCAACGTCCTGACTTTC. Encoded protein: CASGGGGPQSSGANVLTF. The whole variable domain, filled in from reference TRBV7-3 and TRBJ2-6, reads GAGVSQTPSNKVTEKGKYVELRCDPISGHTALYWYRQSLGQGPEFLIYFQGTGAADDSGLPNDRFFAVRPEGSVSTLKIQRTERGDSAVYLCASGGGGPQSSGANVLTFGAGSRLTVL.

This clone was observed a few times. This chain links TRBV28 with TRBJ1-5; the match to TRBD1 covers 7 bases. The CDR3 runs to 14 residues. Germline CDR1 is MDHEN and CDR2 is SYDVKM. V lost 6 bases, J lost 2 bases, and 4 bases stayed unmatched. As DNA, the CDR3 is TGTGCCAGCAGGCAAACAGGGGGCAATCAGCCCCAGCATTTT. Encoded protein: CASRQTGGNQPQHF.

The chain is built from TRBV5-6 and TRBJ1-2, with a weak D call TRBD1 (5 bases). The CDR3 is 14 amino acids. Germline CDR1 is SGHDT and CDR2 is YYEEEE. Trimming cost V 5 bases and J 4 bases, with 15 bases left between them. The chain's CDR3 is CASSPPTDPYGYTF. As DNA, the CDR3 is TGTGCCAGCAGTCCGCCGACAGACCCCTATGGCTACACCTTC.

CDR3 sequence reads: CASSFGLAVREQFF. CDR3 DNA sequence: TGTGCCAGCAGTTTTGGGCTAGCCGTCAGAGAGCAGTTCTTC. The chain is built from TRBV28 and TRBJ2-1; a weak D match, TRBD2 (5 bases). Germline V CDR1 and CDR2: MDHEN, SYDVKM. The CDR3 is 14 amino acids. Trimming took 3 bases from V and 10 from J, leaving 16 bases between them.

The chain combines TRBV4-1 with TRBJ1-6, with TRBD1 as a possible D gene (5 bases). CDR3 length: 15 residues. The germline gives CDR1 MGHRA, CDR2 YSYEKL. Deletions cut 0 bases from V and 8 bases from J, with 11 bases between. CDR3 region: CASSQDPGRDSPLHF. The CDR3 DNA is TGCGCCAGCAGCCAAGATCCAGGGAGAGATTCACCCCTCCACTTT.

The rearrangement joins TRBV5-4 to TRBJ2-1; the match to TRBD2 covers 9 bases. CDR1 and CDR2 (germline): SGHNT, YYREEE (reference sequence). The V gene end was trimmed by 7 bases and the J gene end by 8 bases; junction bases not matched to a gene: 13. This CDR3 spans 15 amino acids. The CDR3 DNA reads as TGTGCCAGCGGGGCCGCGGGACTAGCTAACCATGAGCAGTTCTTC. The encoded protein is CASGAAGLANHEQFF.

Only a few counts were recorded for this clone. The same CDR3 arises from other DNA sequences in this sample as well. The chain couples TRBV15 to TRBJ2-3, with TRBD2 as a possible D gene (6 bases). CDR3 size: 15 residues. V lost 0 bases and J lost 3, with 10 bases in between. Germline V gene data show CDR1 as LNHNV and CDR2 as YYDKDF (reference sequence). The CDR3 reads CATSREAGSTDTQYF. For the CDR3, the DNA is TGTGCCACCAGCAGAGAGGCGGGATCGACAGATACGCAGTATTTT.

As to this clone: Within the sample, other DNA sequences also encode this same CDR3. For the CDR3, the DNA is TGTGCCAGCAGCGTTCTGGGGGAGACCCAGTACTTC. Its protein product is CASSVLGETQYF. J is TRBJ2-5 and V is TRBV9, with unresolved D. Germline CDR1 SGDLS, CDR2 YYNGEE. CDR3 length equals 12 residues. V lost 2 bases, J lost 5 bases, and 7 bases lay in between. The variable domain in full, completed from reference TRBV9 and TRBJ2-5, reads DSGVTQTPKHLITATGQRVTLRCSPRSGDLSVYWYQQSLDQGLQFLIQYYNGEERAKGNILERFSAQQFPDLHSELNLSSLELGDSALYFCASSVLGETQYFGPGTRLLVL.

About this clone: Distinct nucleotide sequences in the sample also encode this CDR3. J is TRBJ1-2 and V is TRBV28; D gene unclear. Germline-derived CDR1 and CDR2 are MDHEN and SYDVKM. The CDR3 extends over 13 amino acids. The V and J ends lost 6 bases and 1 base respectively, with 9 bases between them. The CDR3 region is CASRSGSNYGYTF. CDR3 DNA sequence: TGTGCCAGCAGGTCCGGGAGTAACTATGGCTACACCTTC.

V gene TRBV2 combines with J gene TRBJ2-7; 8 bases line up with TRBD2. The CDR3 runs to 15 residues. Trimming cost V 11 bases and J 4 bases; bases outside gene matches: 16. Germline CDR1 is SNHLY and CDR2 is FYNNEI. The CDR3 loop is CASTSEGLVPYEQYF. In DNA form, the CDR3 reads TGTGCCTCGACCTCGGAGGGACTAGTCCCTTACGAGCAGTACTTC.

This clone was detected only a few times. The chain uses TRBV30 and TRBJ1-5, with TRBD1 matching over 7 bases. The CDR3 is 13 amino acids. Per germline, CDR1 GTSNPN and CDR2 SVGIG (reference sequence). The J segment lost 5 bases and the V segment lost 4 bases, leaving 5 bases of the junction unmatched. The CDR3 coding sequence is TGTGCCTGGAAGGGGGCGCGGGATCAGCCCCAGCATTTT. Translated, it gives CAWKGARDQPQHF.

The chain uses TRBV5-1 and TRBJ2-3, with D possibly TRBD2 on 6 matching bases. Per germline, CDR1 SGHRS and CDR2 YFSETQ. This CDR3 has 13 amino acids. Trimming cost V 8 bases and J 2 bases, with 12 bases left between them. The CDR3 DNA follows: TGCGCCAGTCGGACGGGACTCACAGATACGCAGTATTTT. It specifies CASRTGLTDTQYF.

This sequence joins TRBV30 and TRBJ1-2; D uncertain. Germline assignment: CDR1 GTSNPN and CDR2 SVGIG (reference sequence). V was trimmed by 1 base and J by 1 base, leaving 10 bases between them. The CDR3 has 14 amino acids. The CDR3 coding sequence is TGTGCCTGGAGTGGGCAGGTTCTTAACTATGGCTACACCTTC. Translating it yields CAWSGQVLNYGYTF.

The chain uses TRBV18 and TRBJ2-2; the match to TRBD2 covers 11 bases. Germline lookup yields CDR1 KGHSH and CDR2 LQKENI. The J segment lost 4 bases and the V segment lost 6 bases, leaving 1 base of the junction unmatched. The length of the CDR3 is 14 residues. DNA of the CDR3: TGTGCCAGCTCTGGACTAGCGGGCACCGGGGAGCTGTTTTTT. Translation gives CASSGLAGTGELFF.

J is TRBJ1-2 and V is TRBV9; 9 bases align to TRBD1. J lost 5 bases, V lost 0 bases, and 5 bases had no gene match. The CDR3 length is 15 residues. CDR1 is SGDLS and CDR2 is YYNGEE in the germline V gene. This chain's CDR3 is CASSVGGTGRYGYTF. The CDR3 DNA follows: TGTGCCAGCAGCGTAGGGGGGACAGGGAGATATGGCTACACCTTC. The full variable domain, its missing parts supplied by reference TRBV9 and TRBJ1-2, is DSGVTQTPKHLITATGQRVTLRCSPRSGDLSVYWYQQSLDQGLQFLIQYYNGEERAKGNILERFSAQQFPDLHSELNLSSLELGDSALYFCASSVGGTGRYGYTFGSGTRLTVV.